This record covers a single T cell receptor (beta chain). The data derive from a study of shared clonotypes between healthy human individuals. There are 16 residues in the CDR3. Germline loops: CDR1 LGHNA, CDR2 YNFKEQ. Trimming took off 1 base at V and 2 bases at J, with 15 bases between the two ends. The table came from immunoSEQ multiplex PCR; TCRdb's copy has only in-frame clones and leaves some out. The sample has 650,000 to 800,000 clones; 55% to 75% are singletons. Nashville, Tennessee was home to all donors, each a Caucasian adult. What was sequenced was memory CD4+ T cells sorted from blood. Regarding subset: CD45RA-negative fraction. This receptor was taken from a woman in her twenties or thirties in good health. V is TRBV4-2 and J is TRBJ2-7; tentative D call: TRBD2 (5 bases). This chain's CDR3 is CASSQAPGAATYEQYF. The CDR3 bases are TGTGCCAGCAGCCAAGCCCCCGGAGCGGCTACCTACGAGCAGTACTTC.